What follows are 19 T cell receptor beta chains derived from one specimen sequenced in a study of neoadjuvant nivolumab and ipilimumab in lung cancer. Some clones are missing from TCRdb's copy, which holds only in-frame ones; the method was immunoSEQ multiplex PCR. The table lists 25,000 to 30,000 clones, 75% to 85% of them singletons. Specimen: tumor tissue, collected after neoadjuvant nivolumab, alone or with ipilimumab, at or shortly before surgery. The receptor set was obtained from an adult with non-small cell lung cancer.

This rearrangement joins TRBV29-1 to TRBJ1-1, with a possible D match to TRBD1 (6 bases). The length of the CDR3 is 15 residues. Germline V gene sequence: CDR1 SQVTM, CDR2 ANQGSEA. The ends were cut back, 7 bases at V and 4 bases at J, with 22 bases in the middle. The DNA for the CDR3 is TGCAGCGCAGGGCGGGGCCGAGTAGGGGGCACTGAAGCTTTCTTT. As protein: CSAGRGRVGGTEAFF.

Notes on this clone: Its ends do not fully match the called genes, so a read error is possible. V and J are TRBV7-7 and TRBJ2-3; no reliable D call. CDR3 length equals 14 residues. The V gene's germline CDR1 is SSHAT and CDR2 FNYEAQ (reference sequence). CDR3 sequence: CASSPLESTDTQYF. CDR3 DNA: TGTGCTAGCAGCCCCCTAGAGAGCACAGATACGCAGTATTTT.

The chain links TRBV19 to TRBJ1-2, with D unresolved. The CDR3 length is 13 residues. CDR1 LNHDA and CDR2 SQIVND come from the germline V gene (reference sequence). Trimming left V 3 bases short and J 6 bases short, with 11 bases between. This chain's CDR3 is CASSIFWDHGYTF. CDR3 bases: TGTGCCAGTAGTATCTTTTGGGATCATGGCTACACCTTC.

V gene TRBV7-8 combines with J gene TRBJ2-5; D unclear. Germline CDR1 reads SGHVS; CDR2 reads FQNEAQ. The CDR3 is 12 amino acids. Trimming cost V 4 bases and J 5 bases, with 8 bases left between them. The CDR3 DNA is TGTGCCAGCAGCTCCGGTCAGGAGACCCAGTACTTC. As protein: CASSSGQETQYF.

The genes are TRBV29-1 and TRBJ2-5; D unresolved. V gave up 7 bases and J gave up 3 bases, with 15 bases separating them. This CDR3 comprises 13 residues. Germline V CDR1 and CDR2: SQVTM, ANQGSEA. The CDR3 bases are TGCAGCGCCGGACCGACCTCAGAAGAGACCCAGTACTTC. As protein: CSAGPTSEETQYF.

This chain links TRBV10-2 with TRBJ2-2; 7 nucleotides match TRBD1. J was trimmed by 2 bases and V by 5 bases; bases with no gene match: 2. CDR3 length: 14 residues. Per the germline V gene, CDR1 is WSHSY and CDR2 is SAAADI. In DNA, the CDR3 is TGCGCCAGCAGTTTAGGGGGCAACACCGGGGAGCTGTTTTTT. Protein sequence: CASSLGGNTGELFF.

The chain joins TRBV18 to TRBJ1-1; 7 bases fit TRBD1. CDR1 is KGHSH, CDR2 LQKENI, per germline. Germline trimming cut 3 bases from V and 0 bases from J; bases unmatched to any gene: 7. The CDR3 totals 16 residues. The CDR3 nucleotides are TGTGCCAGCTCACCCACCCTACAGGGGATGAACACTGAAGCTTTCTTT. This gives the protein CASSPTLQGMNTEAFF.

This chain joins TRBV7-2 and TRBJ2-5; D is undetermined. The CDR3 loop spans 15 amino acids. Trimming took off 3 bases at V and 3 bases at J, with 14 bases between the two ends. Germline loops: CDR1 SGHTA, CDR2 FQGNSA. DNA of the CDR3: TGTGCCAGCAGCTTGGCATTGGTGGGCGAAGAGACCCAGTACTTC. Translation gives CASSLALVGEETQYF.

The rearrangement uses TRBV5-4 and TRBJ2-3, with 8 positions matching TRBD2. This CDR3 is built from 16 residues. The V gene end was trimmed by 2 bases and the J gene end by 2 bases; junction bases not matched to a gene: 7. CDR1 is SGHNT and CDR2 is YYREEE in the germline V gene (reference sequence). The CDR3 reads CASSLTGTRSTDTQYF. The CDR3 nucleotides are TGTGCCAGCAGCTTAACCGGGACTAGGTCCACAGATACGCAGTATTTT.

This clone turned up a few times. This CDR3 reads CASSGLLLANYGYTF. The CDR3 DNA follows: TGTGCCAGTAGTGGGCTACTGTTAGCTAACTATGGCTACACCTTC. The chain uses TRBV19 and TRBJ1-2; D gene uncertain. V gave up 5 bases and J gave up 0 bases, with 13 bases separating them. This CDR3 is built from 15 residues. Germline loops: CDR1 LNHDA, CDR2 SQIVND (reference sequence).

This clone was detected only once. This chain uses TRBV27 with TRBJ1-5, with a tentative D call TRBD1 (5 bases). Trimming shortened V by 6 bases and J by 7 bases, and 13 bases separated the two germline ends. The CDR3 length is 13 residues. CDR1 and CDR2 from the germline V gene are MNHEY and SMNVEV (reference sequence). DNA for the CDR3: TGTGCCAGCAGCCGGCAGGGTCGGCAGCCCCAGCATTTT. It specifies CASSRQGRQPQHF.

The table lists this clone with a few counts. This sequence joins TRBV7-9 and TRBJ2-1; the D gene is possibly TRBD2 (6 bases). Trimming shortened V by 7 bases and J by 6 bases, and 10 bases separated the two germline ends. CDR3 length: 12 amino acids. CDR1 SEHNR and CDR2 FQNEAQ come from the germline V gene (reference sequence). The CDR3 sequence: CASNLAINEQFF. The CDR3 nucleotides read TGTGCCAGCAACCTAGCGATCAATGAGCAGTTCTTC.

Here the CDR3 DNA reads TGTGCCAGTAGTATGAGGGAATCGGGCTATGGCTACACCTTC. As protein: CASSMRESGYGYTF. The chain employs TRBV19 and TRBJ1-2; D is unclear. The CDR3 loop spans 14 amino acids. V was shortened by 3 bases and J by 4 bases, with 12 bases between the two germline ends. CDR1 LNHDA and CDR2 SQIVND come from the germline V gene (reference sequence).

The chain carries TRBV11-2 and TRBJ2-3; tentatively, D is TRBD1 (6 bases). V was clipped by 0 bases and J by 3 bases, with 13 bases between them. This CDR3 is 16 amino acids long. The V gene's germline CDR1 is SGHAT and CDR2 FQNNGV. CDR3 DNA: TGTGCCAGCAGCTTAGATGGCCAGGGGCTTACAGATACGCAGTATTTT. The encoded protein is CASSLDGQGLTDTQYF.

The rearrangement uses TRBV5-1 and TRBJ2-5; 7 bases are shared with TRBD2. In germline, CDR1 is SGHRS, CDR2 YFSETQ. With 5 bases clipped from V and 1 base from J, the junction kept 8 bases outside the gene matches. The CDR3 consists of 15 residues. CDR3 residues: CASSVNPGGQETQYF. CDR3 DNA sequence: TGCGCCAGCAGTGTAAATCCGGGGGGCCAAGAGACCCAGTACTTC.

The rearrangement links TRBV2 to TRBJ2-7; 7 bases align to TRBD1. The CDR3 is 13 amino acids. Germline CDR1 SNHLY, CDR2 FYNNEI. Trimming removed 5 bases from V and 3 bases from J; junction bases left unmatched: 4. For the CDR3, the DNA is TGTGCCAGCAGTCGACAGGGAGACTACGAGCAGTACTTC. Its protein is CASSRQGDYEQYF.

The chain is built from TRBV6-6 and TRBJ1-2; the match to TRBD1 covers 7 bases. Per the germline V gene, CDR1 is MNHNY and CDR2 is SVGAGI (reference sequence). Germline trimming cut 7 bases from V and 2 bases from J; bases unmatched to any gene: 4. The CDR3 is 13 residues long. The CDR3 reads CASIQGLNYGYTF. The CDR3 DNA reads as TGTGCCAGCATACAGGGGTTAAACTATGGCTACACCTTC.

The V and J genes are TRBV28 and TRBJ2-7; tentative D call: TRBD2 (6 bases). Trimming removed 8 bases at V and 4 bases at J, with 18 bases between. The germline gives CDR1 MDHEN, CDR2 SYDVKM. The CDR3 totals 14 residues. The CDR3 nucleotides read TGTGCCAGCCCCCCTAGCGCCTCCGTGTACGAGCAGTACTTC. It codes for CASPPSASVYEQYF.

The chain recombines TRBV6-5 with TRBJ2-1; 8 bases align to TRBD2. Germline V gene lookup returns CDR1 MNHEY and CDR2 SVGAGI. The CDR3 runs 13 residues. V was pared by 6 bases and J by 6 bases, with 4 bases of the junction left unmatched. DNA for the CDR3: TGTGCCAGCAGGTCAAGCGGGAGCAATGAGCAGTTCTTC. Its protein is CASRSSGSNEQFF.